A single sample is the source of the 23 T cell receptor beta chains below, sequenced in a study of OX40 agonist ivuxolimab in advanced cancers. Library prep was done by the immunoSEQ multiplex PCR assay. The clones in this table, taken by TCRdb from immuneACCESS, are in-frame only. Not every clone is retained; where verified, under half of the shortfall comes from an unresolved V gene, and the cause of the rest is unknown. The sample table shows over 50,000 clones, and about nine tenths are seen once. More than 1.5% of the sample rests with the top ten. The source material was CD4+ or CD8+ T cells sorted from blood, sampled in a trial of the OX40 agonist ivuxolimab. All receptors come from an adult with an advanced solid tumor such as melanoma, head and neck, liver or kidney cancer.

The chain joins TRBV7-3 to TRBJ2-2; D is possibly TRBD2 (6 bases). V was clipped by 5 bases and J by 0 bases, with 10 bases between them. This CDR3 has 15 amino acids. Per the germline V gene, CDR1 is SGHTA and CDR2 is FQGTGA. The CDR3 here is CASSPEGTNTGELFF. The CDR3 nucleotides read TGTGCCAGCAGCCCGGAGGGGACGAACACCGGGGAGCTGTTTTTT.

The gene calls are TRBV30 and TRBJ2-3; perhaps TRBD2 as D (7 bases). Germline V gene sequence: CDR1 GTSNPN, CDR2 SVGIG (reference sequence). The V end was cut by 0 bases, the J end by 3 bases, with 10 bases between. The CDR3 extends over 14 amino acids. CDR3 protein: CAWSVGGGTDTQYF. The CDR3 coding sequence is TGTGCCTGGAGTGTAGGGGGAGGGACAGATACGCAGTATTTT.

V usage is TRBV2 and J usage is TRBJ1-2; 12 positions agree with TRBD1. This CDR3 is 15 amino acids long. Trimming cost V 8 bases and J 8 bases; bases outside gene matches: 12. In germline, CDR1 is SNHLY, CDR2 FYNNEI. The CDR3 protein is CASPKGTGGASGYTF. The CDR3 DNA reads as TGTGCCAGCCCGAAAGGGACAGGGGGCGCCTCGGGCTACACCTTC. The full variable domain, its missing parts supplied by reference TRBV2 and TRBJ1-2, is EPEVTQTPSHQVTQMGQEVILRCVPISNHLYFYWYRQILGQKVEFLVSFYNNEISEKSEIFDDQFSVERPDGSNFTLKIRSTKLEDSAMYFCASPKGTGGASGYTFGSGTRLTVV.

The genes are TRBV28 and TRBJ2-7; D is possibly TRBD1 (6 bases). The germline CDR1 and CDR2 sequences are MDHEN and SYDVKM. There are 13 residues in the CDR3. The V and J ends lost 6 bases and 6 bases respectively, with 15 bases between them. DNA of the CDR3: TGTGCCAGCAGCAGACCACAGGGCGCCGAGCAGTACTTC. Translating gives CASSRPQGAEQYF.

This clone was seen a single time. V usage is TRBV19 and J usage is TRBJ1-3; no definite D call. The CDR3 has 12 residues. The germline gives CDR1 LNHDA, CDR2 SQIVND (reference sequence). Between the trimmed V and J ends, which lost 8 bases and 4 bases, there was a span of 9 bases. CDR3 sequence: CASQDPGNTIYF. As DNA, the CDR3 is TGTGCCAGTCAGGATCCCGGAAACACCATATATTTT.

The V call is TRBV7-8, the J call TRBJ1-1; D may be TRBD1 (5 bases). V lost 6 bases to trimming and J lost 0 bases, with 14 bases between them. The germline gives CDR1 SGHVS, CDR2 FQNEAQ. This CDR3 contains 15 residues. CDR3 residues: CASSLRGPMNTEAFF. The CDR3 DNA is TGTGCCAGCAGTCTGAGGGGCCCAATGAACACTGAAGCTTTCTTT.

The chain is built from TRBV29-1 and TRBJ2-2; a weak D match, TRBD1 (6 bases). Germline V CDR1 and CDR2: SQVTM, ANQGSEA. V lost 1 base, J lost 4 bases, and 13 bases lay in between. The CDR3 runs to 15 residues. CDR3 DNA sequence: TGCAGCGTTGAAGCCCCAGGGGAAGGCACCGGGGAGCTGTTTTTT. The encoded protein is CSVEAPGEGTGELFF.

The rearrangement uses TRBV15 and TRBJ1-4; D is undetermined. Between the trimmed V and J ends, which lost 0 bases and 10 bases, there was a span of 6 bases. The CDR3 is made up of 12 amino acids. Germline V lookup: CDR1 LNHNV, CDR2 YYDKDF (reference sequence). In nucleotides, the CDR3 is TGTGCCACCAGCAGAGAAGAGGGAAAACTGTTTTTT. Protein sequence: CATSREEGKLFF.

V gene TRBV4-3 combines with J gene TRBJ2-1; D unclear. The CDR3 length is 15 residues. Trimming removed 1 base from V and 5 bases from J, with 12 bases in between. CDR1 is LGHNA and CDR2 is YSLEER in the germline V gene. In DNA, the CDR3 is TGCGCCAGCAGCCAAGTCGGACCAGTCGACAATGAGCAGTTCTTC. Amino acid sequence: CASSQVGPVDNEQFF.

The CDR3 reads CASTEREAGYTEAFF. As DNA, the CDR3 is TGTGCCAGCACCGAGCGCGAGGCAGGGTACACTGAAGCTTTCTTT. The chain carries TRBV9 and TRBJ1-1; perhaps TRBD1 as D (5 bases). Trimming cost V 6 bases and J 3 bases, with 18 bases left between them. Germline-derived CDR1 and CDR2 are SGDLS and YYNGEE. The CDR3 length is 15 residues.

The chain has TRBV18 and TRBJ1-5, with 8 bases lining up with TRBD1. Germline trimming cut 4 bases from V and 2 bases from J; bases unmatched to any gene: 4. The CDR3 totals 15 residues. The germline V gene has CDR1 KGHSH and CDR2 LQKENI. The CDR3 loop is CASSLDRARNQPQHF. The CDR3 nucleotides read TGTGCCAGCTCACTGGACAGGGCTCGCAATCAGCCCCAGCATTTT. Looking up the rest from reference TRBV18 and TRBJ1-5 gives the full variable domain: NAGVMQNPRHLVRRRGQEARLRCSPMKGHSHVYWYRQLPEEGLKFMVYLQKENIIDESGMPKERFSAEFPKEGPSILRIQQVVRGDSAAYFCASSLDRARNQPQHFGDGTRLSIL.

The chain is built from TRBV11-2 and TRBJ1-2; D unclear. Between the trimmed V and J ends, which lost 2 bases and 4 bases, there was a span of 14 bases. The CDR3 contains 15 residues. Germline V CDR1 and CDR2: SGHAT, FQNNGV. CDR3 residues: CASSLTTPSGYGYTF. As DNA, the CDR3 is TGTGCCAGCAGCTTAACGACGCCCAGCGGCTATGGCTACACCTTC.

The chain combines TRBV7-3 with TRBJ2-2, with D possibly being TRBD2 (6 bases). The germline gives CDR1 SGHTA, CDR2 FQGTGA. Trimming removed 3 bases from V and 5 bases from J, with 19 bases in between. The CDR3 consists of 17 residues. The CDR3, as DNA: TGTGCCAGCAGCTTCTTACCGGGCCTAGCGAGGACCGGGGAGCTGTTTTTT. Its protein is CASSFLPGLARTGELFF.

The chain combines TRBV10-3 with TRBJ1-4, with a tentative D call TRBD1 (6 bases). This CDR3 has 14 residues. V lost 10 bases, J lost 5 bases, and 17 bases lay in between. Germline loops: CDR1 ENHRY, CDR2 SYGVKD. Here the CDR3 reads CATGSGGGNEKLFF. CDR3 nucleotide sequence: TGTGCCACAGGTTCAGGAGGGGGGAATGAAAAACTGTTTTTT.

V gene TRBV28 combines with J gene TRBJ1-1; no reliable D call. Per germline, CDR1 MDHEN and CDR2 SYDVKM. This CDR3 region has 11 residues. V was clipped by 4 bases and J by 8 bases, with 8 bases between them. CDR3 sequence reads: CASSSNLEAFF. The DNA of the CDR3 is TGTGCCAGCAGTTCTAACCTAGAAGCTTTCTTT.

This clone was seen more than once but under ten times. Other DNA sequences in the sample encode the same CDR3. This sequence joins TRBV5-1 and TRBJ2-1; D is undetermined. V lost 0 bases to trimming and J lost 9 bases, with 4 bases between them. The germline CDR1 and CDR2 sequences are SGHRS and YFSETQ. This CDR3 has 11 residues. As DNA, the CDR3 is TGCGCCAGCAGCTTGGAAAGTGAGCAGTTCTTC. Translated, it gives CASSLESEQFF.

In its sample, this clone was seen a few times. The CDR3 DNA sequence: TGTGCCAGCAGCGATGGCCCTACTGGAAACACCATATATTTT. Encoded protein: CASSDGPTGNTIYF. This sequence joins TRBV7-2 and TRBJ1-3; D uncertain. The germline CDR1 and CDR2 sequences are SGHTA and FQGNSA. This CDR3 is 14 amino acids long. V was cut by 5 bases and J by 2 bases, with 10 bases left in between.

The rearrangement links TRBV25-1 to TRBJ2-3; unclear D gene. The length of the CDR3 is 15 residues. V shed 2 bases and J shed 7 bases, with 16 bases lying between them. The germline V gene encodes CDR1 MGHDK and CDR2 SYGVNS. CDR3 bases: TGTGCCAGCAGTGAACCCCTAAGTTTATCGAATACGCAGTATTTT. It translates to CASSEPLSLSNTQYF.

The chain carries TRBV7-2 and TRBJ1-2, with D maybe TRBD1 (5 bases). The germline V gene has CDR1 SGHTA and CDR2 FQGNSA. The CDR3 totals 14 residues. Trimming shortened V by 1 base and J by 2 bases, and 8 bases separated the two germline ends. For the CDR3, the DNA is TGTGCCAGCAGCTTAGAAGCAGGGAACTATGGCTACACCTTC. Translated, it gives CASSLEAGNYGYTF.

The rearrangement links TRBV18 to TRBJ2-1; D gene unclear. The CDR3 contains 14 residues. V was cut by 3 bases and J by 9 bases, with 15 bases left in between. The germline V gene has CDR1 KGHSH and CDR2 LQKENI. In nucleotides, the CDR3 is TGTGCCAGCTCACCCGCCCCCAACGTCTTTGAGCAGTTCTTC. As protein: CASSPAPNVFEQFF.

The genes are TRBV19 and TRBJ2-1, with TRBD1 matching over 9 bases. Germline V gene data show CDR1 as LNHDA and CDR2 as SQIVND (reference sequence). The ends lost 4 bases at V and 1 base at J; junction bases unmatched: 17. This CDR3 has 20 amino acids. The CDR3 region has the DNA TGTGCCAGTAGTACCCAATCGACAGGGGGGATGTTTAGGTCCTACAATGAGCAGTTCTTC. This gives the protein CASSTQSTGGMFRSYNEQFF.

The gene calls are TRBV4-3 and TRBJ2-1, with 11 bases identical to TRBD2. The CDR3 sequence is 16 residues long. Germline trimming cut 0 bases from V and 7 bases from J; bases unmatched to any gene: 5. Germline values: CDR1 LGHNA, CDR2 YSLEER. This chain's CDR3 is CASSQELAGGLNEQFF. The CDR3 DNA reads as TGCGCCAGCAGCCAAGAGCTAGCGGGAGGTCTGAATGAGCAGTTCTTC.

CDR3 loop: CSVLGQFNTGELFF. As DNA, the CDR3 is TGCAGCGTTCTCGGGCAGTTCAACACCGGGGAGCTGTTTTTT. V usage is TRBV29-1 and J usage is TRBJ2-2; no clear D. Trimming took 5 bases from V and 2 from J, leaving 12 bases between them. The CDR3 consists of 14 residues. Germline V lookup: CDR1 SQVTM, CDR2 ANQGSEA.